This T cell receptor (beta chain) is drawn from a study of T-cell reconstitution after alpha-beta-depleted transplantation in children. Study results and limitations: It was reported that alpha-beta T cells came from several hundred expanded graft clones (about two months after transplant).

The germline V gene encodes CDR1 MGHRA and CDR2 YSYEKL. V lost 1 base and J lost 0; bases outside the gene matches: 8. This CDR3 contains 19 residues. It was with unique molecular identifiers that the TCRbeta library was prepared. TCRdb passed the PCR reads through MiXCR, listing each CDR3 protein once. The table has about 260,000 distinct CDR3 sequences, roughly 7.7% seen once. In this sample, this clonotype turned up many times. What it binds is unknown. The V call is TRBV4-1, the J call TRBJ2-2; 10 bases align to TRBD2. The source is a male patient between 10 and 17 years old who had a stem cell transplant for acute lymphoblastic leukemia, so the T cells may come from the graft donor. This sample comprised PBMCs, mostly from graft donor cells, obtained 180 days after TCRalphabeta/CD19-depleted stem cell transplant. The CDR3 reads CASSQVPGLAPANTGELFF. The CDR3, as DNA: TGCGCCAGCAGCCAAGTTCCGGGACTAGCGCCGGCGAACACCGGGGAGCTGTTTTTT.